These 18 T cell receptor beta chains originate from one sample sequenced in a study of cytomegalovirus exposure and HLA in healthy donors. The PCR employed 60 Vbeta primers together with 13 Jbeta primers. Sequencing was performed with immunoSEQ multiplex PCR; in TCRdb, only in-frame clones are kept and a portion is missing. The sample table sets out 45,000 to 50,000 clones. Sequencing input: PBMCs. All receptors come from a male donor in good health and CMV-seronegative.

This chain joins TRBV30 and TRBJ1-2, with TRBD1 matching over 9 bases. This CDR3 spans 13 amino acids. V was clipped by 3 bases and J by 7 bases; unmatched bases: 6. The germline gives CDR1 GTSNPN, CDR2 SVGIG (reference sequence). CDR3 DNA sequence: TGTGCCTGGAGCCCCGACAGGGGGGTTGGCTACACCTTC. It codes for CAWSPDRGVGYTF.

The chain has TRBV20-1 and TRBJ1-5; 7 nucleotides match TRBD1. The CDR3 length is 11 residues. The V segment lost 6 bases and the J segment 8 bases; nucleotides outside the gene matches: 4. The germline CDR1 and CDR2 sequences are DFQATT and SNEGSKA (reference sequence). The CDR3 bases are TGCAGTGCGGGGGACAGCGAGCCCCAGCATTTT. It encodes CSAGDSEPQHF.

The V and J genes are TRBV14 and TRBJ2-3, with 9 positions matching TRBD2. Germline trimming cut 3 bases from V and 7 bases from J; bases unmatched to any gene: 8. Per germline, CDR1 SGHDN and CDR2 FVKESK. The CDR3 runs to 15 residues. For the CDR3, the DNA is TGTGCCAGCAGCCAGCGGGGGGGCCTGCCTTATACGCAGTATTTT. It encodes CASSQRGGLPYTQYF.

As concerns this clone: Other DNA variants within this sample encode the same CDR3. This chain uses TRBV6-5 with TRBJ2-7; D gene unclear. Germline V gene data show CDR1 as MNHEY and CDR2 as SVGAGI. The CDR3 length is 14 residues. The V gene lost 5 bases and the J gene lost 5 bases, with 16 bases spanning the gap. Here the CDR3 DNA reads TGTGCCAGCAGTACCCTACTCCAACGGGACGAGCAGTACTTC. Residues: CASSTLLQRDEQYF.

This sequence joins TRBV5-6 and TRBJ1-2; TRBD1 is a possible D gene (6 bases). The CDR3 loop spans 17 amino acids. Looked up from germline, CDR1 is SGHDT and CDR2 is YYEEEE. Trimming stripped 4 bases from V and 4 bases from J, with 23 bases between. CDR3 residues: CASSPKRRQDQGYGYTF. Written as DNA, the CDR3 is TGTGCCAGCAGCCCCAAAAGAAGACAGGATCAAGGCTATGGCTACACCTTC.

This rearrangement joins TRBV5-1 to TRBJ1-1; 8 bases agree with TRBD1. Germline-derived CDR1 and CDR2 are SGHRS and YFSETQ. This CDR3 spans 17 amino acids. The junction had 12 bases not matched to a gene; V was cut back by 4 bases and J by 1 base. Here the CDR3 reads CASSPDQGAKSNTEAFF. CDR3 DNA: TGCGCCAGCAGCCCCGACCAGGGGGCGAAATCGAACACTGAAGCTTTCTTT. The full variable domain, rest sourced from reference TRBV5-1 and TRBJ1-1, is KAGVTQTPRYLIKTRGQQVTLSCSPISGHRSVSWYQQTPGQGLQFLFEYFSETQRNKGNFPGRFSGRQFSNSRSEMNVSTLELGDSALYLCASSPDQGAKSNTEAFFGQGTRLTVV.

V usage is TRBV6-1 and J usage is TRBJ2-1; TRBD1 agrees at 11 bases. The CDR3 consists of 14 residues. Germline loops: CDR1 MNHNS, CDR2 SASEGT. The V and J ends lost 6 bases and 6 bases, in that order; junction bases with no gene match: 4. The DNA for the CDR3 is TGTGCCAGCAGGGGACAGGGGGAGAGCAATGAGCAGTTCTTC. It codes for CASRGQGESNEQFF.

This chain's CDR3 is CASSYTDKNQPQHF. The CDR3 coding sequence is TGTGCCAGCAGTTACACGGACAAAAATCAGCCCCAGCATTTT. V and J are TRBV6-6 and TRBJ1-5; the D gene is possibly TRBD1 (5 bases). The CDR3 has 14 residues. Looked up from germline, CDR1 is MNHNY and CDR2 is SVGAGI (reference sequence). Trimming left V 2 bases short and J 4 bases short, with 9 bases between.

This chain uses TRBV6-4 with TRBJ2-1; 10 bases agree with TRBD1. The CDR3 spans 16 residues. The ends lost 3 bases at V and 8 bases at J; junction bases unmatched: 10. The germline V gene has CDR1 MRHNA and CDR2 SNTAGT. CDR3 sequence: CASSESSGTGADEQFF. The CDR3 nucleotides are TGTGCCAGCAGTGAGTCGTCCGGGACAGGGGCGGATGAGCAGTTCTTC.

The CDR3 sequence is CASSPLDRGGKQYF. The CDR3 bases are TGTGCCAGCTCACCACTGGACAGGGGGGGAAAGCAGTACTTC. This chain links TRBV18 with TRBJ2-7, with 10 bases lining up with TRBD1. The CDR3 has 14 amino acids. Germline-derived CDR1 and CDR2 are KGHSH and LQKENI. The trim removed 1 base at V and 8 bases at J, leaving 5 bases unmatched.

The chain employs TRBV4-1 and TRBJ2-5; 12 positions agree with TRBD2. CDR3 size: 15 residues. CDR1 is MGHRA and CDR2 is YSYEKL in the germline V gene. V lost 5 bases to trimming and J lost 3 bases; unmatched junction nucleotides: 4. The CDR3 bases are TGCGCCAGCAGCACCCTAGCGGGGGGGGAAGAGACCCAGTACTTC. As protein: CASSTLAGGEETQYF.

This chain uses TRBV19 with TRBJ1-2; the D is unclear. CDR1 LNHDA and CDR2 SQIVND come from the germline V gene (reference sequence). The V gene lost 4 bases and the J gene lost 5 bases, with 20 bases spanning the gap. The CDR3 has 16 residues. For the CDR3, the DNA is TGTGCCAGTAGTAATTCCCCGTTGAGGGCTACGTATGGCTACACCTTC. Translating gives CASSNSPLRATYGYTF. The variable domain in full, with the rest retrieved from reference TRBV19 and TRBJ1-2, is DGGITQSPKYLFRKEGQNVTLSCEQNLNHDAMYWYRQDPGQGLRLIYYSQIVNDFQKGDIAEGYSVSREKKESFPLTVTSAQKNPTAFYLCASSNSPLRATYGYTFGSGTRLTVV.

Written as DNA, the CDR3 is TGCGCCAGCAGCCAGACAGGGGTCTATGGCTACACCTTC. Translating gives CASSQTGVYGYTF. V gene TRBV5-1 combines with J gene TRBJ1-2; 8 bases map to TRBD1. Trimming took 4 bases from V and 4 from J; bases not matched to a gene: 3. This CDR3 has 13 residues. Germline CDR1 and CDR2: SGHRS and YFSETQ.

The gene calls are TRBV12-5 and TRBJ2-3; TRBD2 agrees at 11 bases. J gave up 7 bases and V 5 bases, and 11 bases lay outside the gene matches. Germline CDR1 reads LGHNT; CDR2 reads FRNRAP. CDR3 length: 16 residues. DNA for the CDR3: TGTGCTAGTGGTCGAATAGCGGGGGGGCTACGTCATACGCAGTATTTT. It specifies CASGRIAGGLRHTQYF.

V usage is TRBV29-1 and J usage is TRBJ1-5; TRBD1 might be the D (6 bases). This CDR3 contains 14 residues. Germline loops: CDR1 SQVTM, CDR2 ANQGSEA. Trimming shortened V by 4 bases and J by 0 bases, and 10 bases separated the two germline ends. The chain's CDR3 is CSVGQVNSNQPQHF. For the CDR3, the DNA is TGCAGCGTTGGACAGGTTAATAGCAATCAGCCCCAGCATTTT.

This chain connects TRBV19 to TRBJ1-4; TRBD1 agrees at 9 bases. The germline V gene encodes CDR1 LNHDA and CDR2 SQIVND (reference sequence). V shed 9 bases and J 8 bases; nucleotides not matched to a gene: 7. The CDR3 length is 13 residues. The CDR3 here is CASTGGAGEKLFF. As DNA, the CDR3 is TGTGCCAGCACAGGGGGCGCGGGGGAAAAACTGTTTTTT.

The J gene is TRBJ1-2, the V gene TRBV25-1; tentatively, D is TRBD1 (6 bases). V gave up 3 bases and J gave up 5 bases, with 13 bases separating them. This CDR3 region has 14 residues. CDR1 is MGHDK and CDR2 is SYGVNS in the germline V gene. CDR3 loop: CASSDGGAKYGYTF. The DNA for the CDR3 is TGTGCCAGCAGTGACGGGGGGGCGAAGTATGGCTACACCTTC.

The V call is TRBV30, the J call TRBJ2-2; 8 positions agree with TRBD1. This CDR3 has 16 amino acids. Germline-derived CDR1 and CDR2 are GTSNPN and SVGIG (reference sequence). The J segment lost 3 bases and the V segment lost 2 bases, leaving 8 bases of the junction unmatched. CDR3 amino acids: CAWSLHRGSDTGELFF. CDR3 DNA sequence: TGTGCCTGGAGTCTTCACAGGGGGTCGGACACCGGGGAGCTGTTTTTT.